This is a list of T cell receptor beta chains from one sample in a study of shared T cell receptors in the human thymus. The assay was immunoSEQ multiplex PCR, and TCRdb's table has in-frame clones only and misses some. The sample shows approximately 400,000 clones, 85% to 95% of them seen only once. The material sequenced was thymocytes. These receptors all come from a human donor. Each CDR3 is given without its conserved first and last residue.

CDR3: ATGRGIRTDTQY; J: TRBJ2-3; V: TRBV15
CDR3: ASSTDRYSNQPQH; J: TRBJ1-5; V: TRBV28
CDR3: ASSRPQGRLNQPQH; J: TRBJ1-5; V: TRBV28
CDR3: ASSFPLSGSSYNEQF; J: TRBJ2-1; V: TRBV5-1
CDR3: ASQTGTNEKLF; J: TRBJ1-4; V: TRBV7-9
CDR3: ASSYDRGYNEQF; J: TRBJ2-1; V: TRBV6-5
CDR3: ASSLKEQGDSYEQY; J: TRBJ2-7; V: TRBV7-3
CDR3: ASSHQSRTRLDPDTQY; J: TRBJ2-3; V: TRBV4-3
CDR3: ASSYRLAGECEQY; J: TRBJ2-7; V: TRBV5-1
CDR3: SALRGRGAF; J: TRBJ1-1; V: TRBV20-1
CDR3: ASSERDYGYT; J: TRBJ1-2; V: TRBV2
CDR3: ASSYAQDTLYEQY; J: TRBJ2-7; V: TRBV5-6
CDR3: ASSSMGTANTGELF; J: TRBJ2-2; V: TRBV7-8
CDR3: ASSLGPPGAYEQY; J: TRBJ2-7; V: TRBV27
CDR3: ASSRPGLAGGKETQY; J: TRBJ2-5; V: TRBV4-2
CDR3: ASSYRTSGRSYEQY; J: TRBJ2-7; V: TRBV5-1
CDR3: ASSFHGGRLNYEQY; J: TRBJ2-7; V: TRBV11-2
CDR3: ASRSFSRSGNTIY; J: TRBJ1-3; V: TRBV28
CDR3: ASSSRTGISYEQY; J: TRBJ2-7; V: TRBV7-2
CDR3: ASKGVGRQGTPQETQY; J: TRBJ2-5; V: TRBV28
CDR3: ASSLYGLAAYEQY; J: -; V: TRBV19
CDR3: ASSPGQGSGYT; J: TRBJ1-2; V: TRBV18
CDR3: ASSAPWSYEQY; J: -; V: TRBV28
CDR3: ASSQESRTARQVRNTEAF; J: TRBJ1-1; V: TRBV14
CDR3: ASSQDGPENKEAQY; J: TRBJ2-5; V: TRBV14
CDR3: ASSFTNTGELF; J: TRBJ2-2; V: TRBV7-9
CDR3: ASSHPDRGTGNTIY; J: TRBJ1-3; V: TRBV7-6
CDR3: ASSPRQGAYNEQF; J: TRBJ2-1; V: TRBV18
CDR3: ASSFRLDYGYT; J: TRBJ1-2; V: TRBV9
CDR3: ASSSDRLLPQH; J: TRBJ1-5; V: TRBV7-2
CDR3: ASSSLRQGGETQY; J: TRBJ2-5; V: TRBV19
CDR3: ASSLGRGGALRGEQY; J: TRBJ2-7; V: TRBV11-2
CDR3: ASRWGVDEQF; J: TRBJ2-1; V: TRBV5-1
CDR3: ASSQDLAGGNEQF; J: TRBJ2-1; V: TRBV14
CDR3: ASRSLAVLSRTDTQY; J: TRBJ2-3; V: TRBV11-2
CDR3: ASSFLAGHQETQY; J: TRBJ2-5; V: TRBV27
CDR3: ASSLETGTGLGYT; J: TRBJ1-2; V: TRBV11-2
CDR3: ASSIDLGQGVKGYT; J: TRBJ1-2; V: TRBV19
CDR3: ATSSFPERQYSGNTIY; J: TRBJ1-3; V: TRBV15
CDR3: ATLYQVPETQY; J: TRBJ2-5; V: TRBV28
CDR3: ASNLRGRSFTNEQY; J: TRBJ2-7; V: TRBV27
CDR3: ASRGVTQGSRSGNTIY; J: TRBJ1-3; V: TRBV28
CDR3: ASSQRGIAGGAQETQY; J: TRBJ2-5; V: TRBV4-1
CDR3: ASSSGQKYNTEAF; J: TRBJ1-1; V: TRBV5-1
CDR3: ASSSSSYEQY; J: TRBJ2-7; V: TRBV6-4
CDR3: ASSFSQPQH; J: TRBJ1-5; V: TRBV28
CDR3: ASSLGPGPHFYQPQH; J: TRBJ1-5; V: TRBV7-2
CDR3: ASSTIQGVMGYGYT; J: TRBJ1-2; V: TRBV28
CDR3: SPRNYNEQF; J: TRBJ2-1; V: TRBV29-1
CDR3: ASSPTEREKQETQY; J: TRBJ2-5; V: TRBV5-5
CDR3: ASSLWGEQY; J: TRBJ2-7; V: TRBV5-1
CDR3: ASSFKHRTSGRKETQY; J: TRBJ2-5; V: TRBV7-2
CDR3: ASNAYGTATGEQY; J: TRBJ2-7; V: TRBV28
CDR3: AISETGQASSYEQY; J: TRBJ2-7; V: TRBV10-3
CDR3: ASSLAGRGTDTQY; J: TRBJ2-3; V: TRBV7-9
CDR3: ASRRLQGNLPETQY; J: TRBJ2-5; V: TRBV28
CDR3: ASSRGLAASYEQY; J: TRBJ2-7; V: TRBV28
CDR3: SVEDRAQKLF; J: TRBJ1-4; V: TRBV29-1
CDR3: ASSVDVEGNYGYT; J: TRBJ1-2; V: TRBV9
CDR3: ASSPSLGMRETQY; J: TRBJ2-5; V: TRBV19